The rows below give T cell receptor beta chains drawn from one sample of a study of blood T cell repertoires in COVID-19. This table comes from immunoSEQ multiplex PCR, and its TCRdb copy is limited to in-frame clones, with some not included. The sample comprises a few hundred thousand clones, roughly 84% of which are singletons, and less than 4% rests with the top ten. Sequencing was carried out using peripheral blood. These receptors all come from a woman aged 18-29 years with acute or convalescent COVID-19. Each CDR3 is given with its conserved first and last residue. A D gene is named only where the DNA matches it firmly. A row's size may be missing; if present it is once, few, many or a size class.

13,.,TRBJ1-5,TRBV19,once,TGTGCCAGTACCGCGGGACTCTCTCAGCCCCAGCATTTT,CASTAGLSQPQHF
13,.,TRBJ1-2,TRBV6-2/TRBV6-3,.,TGTGCCAGCAGTCGTTCAAGACTCTATGGCTACACCTTC,CASSRSRLYGYTF
15,.,TRBJ1-1,TRBV5-1,few,TGCGCCAGCAGCGGGGACGGGGGTTGGGACACTGAAGCTTTCTTT,CASSGDGGWDTEAFF
15,.,TRBJ2-7,TRBV19,.,TGTGCCAGTAGTACCCTCGGGGGACAGTTTGACGAGCAGTACTTC,CASSTLGGQFDEQYF
15,.,TRBJ2-6,TRBV28,.,TGTGCCAGCAGGCAGAGGGCGTCCGGGGCCAACGTCCTGACTTTC,CASRQRASGANVLTF
12,TRBD1,TRBJ2-4,TRBV6-2/TRBV6-3,.,TGTGCCAGCAGCCGACAGGGTAACATTCAGTACTTC,CASSRQGNIQYF
11,.,TRBJ2-7,TRBV20-1,.,TGCAGTGCTACAGGAGGAACCGAGCAGTACTTC,CSATGGTEQYF
15,.,TRBJ2-5,TRBV9,.,TGTGCCAGCAGCGTAGTAGCGTCAGGCCAAGAGACCCAGTACTTC,CASSVVASGQETQYF
15,.,TRBJ2-7,TRBV3-1/TRBV3-2,few,TGTGCCAGCAGCCCCAGTAGGGGGTTGCTTTGGGAGCAGTACTTC,CASSPSRGLLWEQYF
13,.,TRBJ2-1,TRBV5-8,.,TGTGCCAGTTCGGGGTATAATTACAATGAGCAGTTCTTC,CASSGYNYNEQFF
16,TRBD1,TRBJ1-1,TRBV4-3,.,TGCGCCAGCAGCCAACAACTGGGACAGGCGAACACTGAAGCTTTCTTT,CASSQQLGQANTEAFF
15,.,TRBJ2-7,TRBV28,once,TGTGCCAGCAGTTTCCCTTACGGGAGTACTTACGAGCAGTACTTC,CASSFPYGSTYEQYF
10,TRBD1,TRBJ1-1,TRBV28,.,TGTGCCAGCAGTGGGACAGGTAAATTCTTT,CASSGTGKFF
14,TRBD1,TRBJ1-1,TRBV12-5,once,TGTGCTAGTGGTGCGGACAGGCCGGTCACTGAAGCTTTCTTT,CASGADRPVTEAFF
16,.,TRBJ2-3,TRBV4-1,.,TGCGCCAGCAGCCAAGTCGGTCGGCGGGACACAGATACGCAGTATTTT,CASSQVGRRDTDTQYF
13,.,TRBJ2-2,TRBV12-3/TRBV12-4,.,TGTGCCAGCAGTTTACTAAACACCGGGGAGCTGTTTTTT,CASSLLNTGELFF
17,TRBD2,TRBJ2-3,TRBV4-3,.,TGCGCCAGCAGCCAAGATTTGGGACTAGCGACGGTAGATACGCAGTATTTT,CASSQDLGLATVDTQYF
16,TRBD1,TRBJ1-6,TRBV11-1,.,TGTGCCAGCAGCGATGGGACAGGGGGCGGATATTTGCCCCTCCACTTT,CASSDGTGGGYLPLHF
15,.,TRBJ2-5,TRBV29-1,.,TGCAGCGTTGAAGATCTTCGAGGTCCCCAAGAGACCCAGTACTTC,CSVEDLRGPQETQYF
14,.,TRBJ2-7,TRBV6-5,.,TGTGCCAGCACTGCCAGGGGCCGTGGGTACGAGCAGTACTTC,CASTARGRGYEQYF
15,.,TRBJ2-7,TRBV7-6,.,TGTGCCAGCAGCCCCCAGGGAAGGGCACTCTACGAGCAGTACTTC,CASSPQGRALYEQYF
14,.,TRBJ1-1,TRBV7-9,.,TGTGCCAGCAGCTTAGGAGGGGGTAACACTGAAGCTTTCTTT,CASSLGGGNTEAFF
14,TRBD1,TRBJ1-5,TRBV6-5,.,TGTGCCAGCAGGTCCACAGGGGGCAATCAGCCCCAGCATTTT,CASRSTGGNQPQHF
16,TRBD1,TRBJ2-7,TRBV5-3,.,TGTGCCAGAAGCAAGTATCGGGACAGGAGCCCCTACGAGCAGTACTTC,CARSKYRDRSPYEQYF
14,.,TRBJ2-7,TRBV28,few,TGTGCCAGCAGTTTTTCGACTAGAAGGGCCGAGCAGTACTTC,CASSFSTRRAEQYF
13,TRBD2,TRBJ2-7,TRBV7-9,.,TGTGCCAGCAGGGGGAGGGGCCCCTACGAGCAGTACTTC,CASRGRGPYEQYF
13,TRBD2,TRBJ2-7,TRBV19,.,TGTGCCAGTAGTTGGACTAGCACTAACGAGCAGTACTTC,CASSWTSTNEQYF
15,.,TRBJ1-1,TRBV6-5,.,TGTGCCAGCAGTTACTCTGGGGGGGGCTACACTGAAGCTTTCTTT,CASSYSGGGYTEAFF
18,TRBD1,TRBJ2-3,TRBV23-1,.,TGCGCCAGCAGTCAATGCCCTTGGGACAGGAGTTACACAGATACGCAGTATTTT,CASSQCPWDRSYTDTQYF
15,TRBD2,TRBJ2-1,TRBV29-1,.,TGCAGCGTAGACTACGAACTAGCGGAGGACAATGAGCAGTTCTTC,CSVDYELAEDNEQFF
11,.,TRBJ2-7,TRBV6-5,.,TGTGCCAGCACTTCCCGCTACGAGCAGTACTTC,CASTSRYEQYF
17,TRBD1,TRBJ1-5,TRBV10-3,.,TGTGCCATCAGTGAGAGCCGGACAGGGGGCGCGAGTCAGCCCCAGCATTTT,CAISESRTGGASQPQHF
14,TRBD2,TRBJ2-1,TRBV20-1,.,TGCAGTGCTAGTAGGACTAGCCAGGCCAATGAGCAGTTCTTC,CSASRTSQANEQFF
17,TRBD1,TRBJ1-4,TRBV19,.,TGTGCCAGTAGTTCTCAACGCCCCGGGACAGGGATTGAAAAACTGTTTTTT,CASSSQRPGTGIEKLFF
14,TRBD2,TRBJ2-7,TRBV19,.,TGTGCCAGTAGTATTTCAGCGGGAGTAGATGAGCAGTACTTC,CASSISAGVDEQYF
16,TRBD2,TRBJ2-7,TRBV7-2,.,TGTGCCAGCAGCTTAGTCTCGACTAGCGGGAGTACGGAGCAGTACTTC,CASSLVSTSGSTEQYF
15,TRBD2,TRBJ2-1,TRBV5-1,.,TGCGCCAGCAGCTGGACCGGGACTAGCTCGGATGAGCAGTTCTTC,CASSWTGTSSDEQFF
13,TRBD1,TRBJ2-1,TRBV19,.,TGTGCCAGTAAAGGACAGGGGCTTGAGGAGCAGTTCTTC,CASKGQGLEEQFF
16,TRBD1,TRBJ1-4,TRBV5-5,.,TGTGCCAGCAGCTTGGGTTCGACAGGGCTTAATGAAAAACTGTTTTTT,CASSLGSTGLNEKLFF
15,.,TRBJ1-2,TRBV27,few,TGTGCCAGCAGTTTAACCCCCCGGTTGTCGCGGGGCTACACCTTC,CASSLTPRLSRGYTF
13,.,TRBJ2-7,TRBV24-1,.,TGTGCCACCAGTGATTTCTCGGGCTACGAGCAGTACTTC,CATSDFSGYEQYF
17,.,TRBJ2-7,TRBV13,.,TGTGCCAGCAGCTCCCCAACGGACGGGACTCCCGCCTACGAGCAGTACTTC,CASSSPTDGTPAYEQYF